This TCR beta chain appears in the sequencing data of a study of shared clonotypes between healthy human individuals. In the study overall: The plates for each donor numbered three CD4 naive, three CD4 memory, two CD8 naive and one CD8 memory. Study findings and constraints: In general, naive subsets displayed greater estimated richness than memory subsets did. Around 4.7% was the fraction of naive CD4 clonotypes found shared across four donors.

Comments on this clone: The antigen is undetermined.

The CDR3 consists of 14 residues. V lost 2 bases and J lost 5; bases outside the gene matches: 4. The V gene's germline CDR1 is SGHRS and CDR2 YFSETQ. Sequenced by immunoSEQ multiplex PCR; TCRdb stores in-frame clones only, minus some. The sample consists of about 1 million clones, about 75% of them appearing once. Sequencing input: memory CD4+ T cells sorted from blood. The subset: CD45RA-negative fraction. This receptor was identified in a man aged 18 to 30 in good health. The V call is TRBV5-1, the J call TRBJ2-7, with 10 bases fitting TRBD1. CDR3 coding DNA: TGCGCCAGCAGCTTACGGACAGGGGGGCACGAGCAGTACTTC. Translating it yields CASSLRTGGHEQYF.